Each of the 8 T cell receptor beta chains below was sequenced from the same sample in a study of T-cell memory formation after mild COVID-19. TCRdb fed the 5' RACE reads into MiXCR, producing one record per CDR3 protein. Of approximately 240,000 distinct CDR3 sequences detected, roughly 17% appear once; the ten largest clones hold roughly 3.6%. The sequencing input was PBMCs or a T cell subset sorted from them (not recorded which). These receptors originate from a young man who had mild COVID-19 (a few samples of this study predate the infection). Cell type and time point are not known.

In its sample, this clonotype was seen a few times. The chain has TRBV5-1 and TRBJ2-3; D gene unclear. CDR3 length: 15 amino acids. CDR1 SGHRS and CDR2 YFSETQ come from the germline V gene. Trimming took off 0 bases at V and 1 base at J, with 9 bases between the two ends. CDR3 DNA sequence: TGCGCCAGCAGCTTGGTCTTGAAGGGCACAGATACGCAGTATTTT. Its translation: CASSLVLKGTDTQYF.

DNA of the CDR3: TGCGCCAGCAGCAACCGACAGGGACAAATGAACACTGAAGCTTTCTTT. As protein: CASSNRQGQMNTEAFF. The V and J genes are TRBV5-1 and TRBJ1-1, with 7 positions matching TRBD1. With V trimmed by 4 bases and J by 0 bases, 9 bases remained unmatched. In germline, CDR1 is SGHRS, CDR2 YFSETQ. The CDR3 covers 16 residues.

The chain combines TRBV7-2 with TRBJ2-3, with 10 bases fitting TRBD2. The CDR3 length is 15 residues. Germline CDR1 is SGHTA and CDR2 is FQGNSA. Trimming at V came to 2 bases and at J to 5 bases, leaving 4 bases not matched to a gene. The CDR3 region has the DNA TGTGCCAGCAGCTTACAGCGGGGGGGCCTAGATACGCAGTATTTT. Its translation: CASSLQRGGLDTQYF.

This clonotype has only one observation. A far larger clone differs by one base, so this is likely a read error. This chain uses TRBV12-3 or TRBV12-4 with TRBJ2-2; D is perhaps TRBD2 (5 bases). CDR3 length equals 14 residues. CDR3 DNA: TGTGCCAGCAGTTTCGGCTTAAACACCGGGGAGCTGATTTTT. Its translation is CASSFGLNTGELIF.

This clonotype has a count of ten or more. V gene TRBV5-1 combines with J gene TRBJ2-7, with unresolved D. Germline assignment: CDR1 SGHRS and CDR2 YFSETQ. With 0 bases removed from V and 5 bases from J, the gap between germline ends came to 9 bases. The CDR3 is made up of 13 amino acids. CDR3 region: CASSLASGNEQYV. The DNA for the CDR3 is TGCGCCAGCAGCTTGGCCTCGGGTAACGAGCAGTACGTC.

The table lists this clonotype with a few counts. The rearrangement joins TRBV9 to TRBJ1-6, with D possibly matching TRBD1 (6 bases). Germline-derived CDR1 and CDR2 are SGDLS and YYNGEE. Trimming stripped 0 bases from V and 10 bases from J, with 11 bases between. This CDR3 is 14 amino acids long. The CDR3 protein is CASSVAGARSPLHF. The CDR3 DNA follows: TGTGCCAGCAGCGTAGCAGGGGCTAGGTCACCCCTCCACTTT.

This clonotype has at least ten counts. The CDR3: CASSSGPYGYTF. The CDR3 bases are TGTGCCAGCAGCTCCGGACCCTATGGCTACACCTTC. The V gene is TRBV5-6, the J gene TRBJ1-2, with D hard to call. CDR3 length: 12 amino acids. The germline V and J ends were trimmed by 3 bases and 4 bases, with 7 bases remaining between them. In germline, CDR1 is SGHDT, CDR2 YYEEEE.

V and J are TRBV5-1 and TRBJ2-3, with 7 bases identical to TRBD2. V lost 1 base, J lost 4 bases, and 6 bases stayed unmatched. The germline CDR1 and CDR2 sequences are SGHRS and YFSETQ. CDR3 length equals 15 residues. This CDR3 is CASSLSGVGADTQYF. The CDR3 coding sequence is TGCGCCAGCAGCTTGAGCGGGGTGGGAGCAGATACGCAGTATTTT.